A selection of T cell receptor beta chains follows, all from one sample in a study of blood T cell repertoires in COVID-19. Sequencing was performed with immunoSEQ multiplex PCR; in TCRdb, only in-frame clones are kept and a portion is missing. Of 15,000 to 18,000 clones listed, approximately 85% were seen once; the top ten hold 22%. Sequenced input: peripheral blood. These receptors were taken from a man at least 80 years old with active or convalescent COVID-19. The CDR3 runs from the conserved cysteine through the conserved F or W. D genes are given only for firm matches. Size is omitted from some rows. Given values are once, few, many or a class for expanded clones.

D	J	V	size	DNA	CDR3
-	TRBJ1-5	TRBV2	few	TGTGCCAGCAGTGACAGGAACAATCAGCCCCAGCATTTT	CASSDRNNQPQHF
TRBD2	TRBJ2-2	TRBV7-7	-	TGTGCTAGCAGCCAGACTAGCGGAACCGGGGAGCTGTTTTTT	CASSQTSGTGELFF
-	TRBJ1-4	TRBV14	-	TGTGCCAGCAGCCAGGCCCCCCGGGGAAAACTGTTTTTT	CASSQAPRGKLFF
TRBD1	TRBJ1-5	TRBV6-1	once	TGTGCCAGCAGTGAGAGGGACAGGGGAAGTCTGCCCCAGCATTTT	CASSERDRGSLPQHF
-	TRBJ1-1	TRBV7-3	few	TGTGCCAGCAGTCAGGGGCGGAACACTGAAGCTTTCTTT	CASSQGRNTEAFF
-	TRBJ2-3	TRBV7-9	-	TGTGCCAGCAGGGGCGCCGAAAGCACAGATACGCAGTATTTT	CASRGAESTDTQYF
TRBD1	TRBJ1-1	TRBV6-5	few	TGTGCCAGCAGTTACTCGGAGGGGGCAGGAACTGAAGCTTTCTTT	CASSYSEGAGTEAFF
TRBD1	TRBJ1-1	TRBV5-1	-	TGCGCCAGCAGCCCGCGGACAGGGGGCGTGAACACTGAAGCTTTCTTT	CASSPRTGGVNTEAFF
-	TRBJ1-6	TRBV6-5	-	TGTGCCAGCACCGGGGGGATATTTAATTCACCCCTCCACTTT	CASTGGIFNSPLHF
TRBD1	TRBJ1-6	TRBV6-5	-	TGTGCCAGCAAACAGGGGGCTGGGAATTCACCCCTCCACTTT	CASKQGAGNSPLHF
-	TRBJ2-7	TRBV3-1/TRBV3-2	-	TGTGCCAGCAGCCAAGCGACAGGTCCCTACGAGCAGTACTTC	CASSQATGPYEQYF
TRBD1	TRBJ1-3	TRBV7-9	-	TGTGCCAGCACTACAGGACAGGGAACCTCTGGAAACACCATATATTTT	CASTTGQGTSGNTIYF
-	TRBJ1-6	TRBV2	-	TGTGCCAGCAGTGAAACGGGCGGGAATTCACCCCTCCACTTT	CASSETGGNSPLHF
-	TRBJ2-1	TRBV12-3/TRBV12-4	once	TGTGCCAGCAGTCAGATGAATGAGCAGTTCTTC	CASSQMNEQFF
TRBD2	TRBJ2-5	TRBV7-2	-	TGTGCCAGCAGCCCCCAACTAGCGGGGGGCTCCGGCCCCCAAGAGACCCAGTACTTC	CASSPQLAGGSGPQETQYF
-	TRBJ2-3	TRBV7-8	once	TGTGCCAGCAGCTGGTCCTGGGGCCCCACAGATACGCAGTATTTT	CASSWSWGPTDTQYF
-	TRBJ1-1	TRBV21-1	-	TGTGCCAGCACCGAAGGGGTACGCCTGAACACTGAAGCTTTCTTT	CASTEGVRLNTEAFF
TRBD2	TRBJ2-2	TRBV7-3	-	TGTGCCAGCAGCTCCCCCCGGACTAGCGGGGGCCAAAGGGCCGGGGAGCTGTTTTTT	CASSSPRTSGGQRAGELFF
-	TRBJ2-3	TRBV7-9	-	TGTGCCAGCAGCCCAGGTCTGATGGGCGATACGCAGTATTTT	CASSPGLMGDTQYF
-	TRBJ1-2	TRBV7-8	-	TGTGCCAGCAGCTTGAGTGCTTGGCGAACAGGCCATTTAAACTATGGCTACACCTTC	CASSLSAWRTGHLNYGYTF
-	TRBJ1-2	TRBV5-4	-	TGTGCCAGCAGCTTCCAGGGAGGGGATGGCTACACCTTC	CASSFQGGDGYTF
-	TRBJ2-2	TRBV28	-	TGTGCCAGCAGTTTATCGGGGGAGTCCGGGGAGCTGTTTTTT	CASSLSGESGELFF